Sequencing of this T cell receptor beta chain was carried out in a study of blood T cell repertoires in COVID-19. Sequencing was performed with immunoSEQ multiplex PCR; in TCRdb, only in-frame clones are kept and a portion is missing. The repertoire holds under 450,000 clones, with 65% to 90% as singletons. Germline loops: CDR1 SNHLY, CDR2 FYNNEI. V was cut by 2 bases and J by 2 bases, with 18 bases left in between. The CDR3 totals 17 residues. The receptor was derived from a woman aged 55 to 70 with COVID-19, enrolled during active disease. Sequencing was done on a sample of peripheral blood. The V and J genes are TRBV2 and TRBJ1-1, with TRBD1 as a possible D gene (5 bases). Here the CDR3 reads CASSETSAGHSNTEAFF. CDR3 coding DNA: TGTGCCAGCAGTGAAACGTCTGCCGGACACTCAAACACTGAAGCTTTCTTT.